This TCR beta chain was identified in a study of regulatory T cells in long-lasting Graves disease. Noted time point: persistent/refractory GD, antithyroid drugs over 5 years with positive TRAb. Isolated PBMC RNA provided the starting material for the TCR library. Study results and caveats: Persistent disease preferred TRBV28, TRBJ1-2 and TRBJ2-5; new disease, TRBV20-1 and TRBJ2-1.

CDR1 is MDHEN and CDR2 is SYDVKM in the germline V gene. Trimming left V 7 bases short and J 1 base short, with 10 bases between. This CDR3 has 13 residues. CDR3 regions were amplified by Arm-PCR using iRepertoire HTBI primers to build TCR beta libraries. Using its own MiXCR run on the multiplex PCR reads, TCRdb lists one record per CDR3 protein. The sample yields a few hundred thousand distinct CDR3 sequences, 23% seen once. This clonotype was seen ten or more times. Its target is not known. The chain combines TRBV28 with TRBJ2-5; D unresolved. This TCR was recovered from a woman between 40 and 55 years old with Graves disease. Sequenced material: peripheral blood mononuclear cells (PBMCs), taken when the disease was refractory, from a patient treated with antithyroid drugs. CDR3 residues: CASIPASQETQYF. The CDR3 nucleotides read TGTGCCAGCATTCCGGCCAGCCAAGAGACCCAGTACTTC.